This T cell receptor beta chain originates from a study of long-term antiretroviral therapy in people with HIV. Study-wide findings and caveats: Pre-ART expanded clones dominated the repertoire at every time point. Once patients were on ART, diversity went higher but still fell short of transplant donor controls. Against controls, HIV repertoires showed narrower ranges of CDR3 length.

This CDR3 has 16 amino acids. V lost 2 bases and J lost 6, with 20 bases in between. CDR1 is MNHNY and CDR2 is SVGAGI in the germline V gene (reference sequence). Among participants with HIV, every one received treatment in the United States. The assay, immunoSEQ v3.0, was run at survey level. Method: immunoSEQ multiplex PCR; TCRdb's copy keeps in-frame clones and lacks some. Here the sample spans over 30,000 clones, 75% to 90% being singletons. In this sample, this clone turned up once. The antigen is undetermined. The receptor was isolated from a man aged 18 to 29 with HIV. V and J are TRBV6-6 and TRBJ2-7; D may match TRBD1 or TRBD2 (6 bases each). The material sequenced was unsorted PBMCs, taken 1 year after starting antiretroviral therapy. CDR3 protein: CASSYLAGEVVGEQYF. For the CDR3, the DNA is TGTGCCAGCAGTTACCTGGCAGGGGAGGTTGTTGGCGAGCAGTACTTC.